This entry describes one T cell receptor (beta chain). The junction had 9 bases not matched to a gene; V was cut back by 3 bases and J by 4 bases. The CDR3 spans 15 residues. Germline V CDR1 and CDR2: SGDLS, YYNGEE. Libraries were prepared by immunoSEQ multiplex PCR; TCRdb keeps only in-frame clonotypes and omits some of them. Of some 230,000 clones listed, roughly 84% are singletons. The data were obtained in a study of blood T cell repertoires in COVID-19. V usage is TRBV9 and J usage is TRBJ2-5; 7 bases align to TRBD1. This sequence was found in a man aged 35 to 55 with acute or convalescent COVID-19. Sequencing was performed on peripheral blood. The CDR3 here is CASSEGVQGTETQYF. For the CDR3, the DNA is TGTGCCAGCAGCGAGGGGGTACAGGGGACAGAGACCCAGTACTTC.